The 14 T cell receptor beta chains in this list originate from one sample, sequenced in a study of cytomegalovirus exposure and HLA in healthy donors. Assay: immunoSEQ multiplex PCR; the TCRdb copy retains only in-frame clones and omits some. This table holds 200,000 or so clones, roughly 88% found once. The sample consisted of PBMCs. Receptor source: a woman in her thirties in good health and CMV-seropositive.

This clone was seen only once. This chain uses TRBV27 with TRBJ2-7, with 9 positions matching TRBD2. V dropped 5 bases and J dropped 4; count of bases not matched to a gene: 12. Germline assignment: CDR1 MNHEY and CDR2 SMNVEV (reference sequence). This CDR3 spans 16 amino acids. This CDR3 reads CASSPIAGAIMYEQYF. The CDR3 nucleotides are TGTGCCAGCAGTCCAATAGCGGGAGCCATCATGTACGAGCAGTACTTC.

The genes are TRBV30 and TRBJ2-5, with 11 nucleotides matching TRBD1. CDR1 and CDR2 from the germline V gene are GTSNPN and SVGIG (reference sequence). CDR3 length: 14 residues. V dropped 0 bases and J dropped 4; count of bases not matched to a gene: 1. The CDR3 protein is CAWSVGTGGETQYF. For the CDR3, the DNA is TGTGCCTGGAGTGTAGGGACAGGGGGAGAGACCCAGTACTTC.

The gene calls are TRBV13 and TRBJ1-2; D may be TRBD1 (6 bases). CDR3 length: 17 amino acids. Germline lookup yields CDR1 PRHDT and CDR2 FYEKMQ (reference sequence). V was cut by 5 bases and J by 0 bases, with 19 bases left in between. The CDR3 region is CASSLMGTLRTNYGYTF. Written as DNA, the CDR3 is TGTGCCAGCAGCCTAATGGGGACACTGAGGACTAACTATGGCTACACCTTC.

The chain combines TRBV11-2 with TRBJ2-2; 8 nucleotides line up with TRBD1. The CDR3 length is 15 residues. Germline CDR1 SGHAT, CDR2 FQNNGV. With 1 base clipped from V and 7 bases from J, the junction kept 5 bases outside the gene matches. CDR3 DNA: TGTGCCAGCAGCTTAGTGGCAGGGGGCCGCGGGGAGCTGTTTTTT. Translated: CASSLVAGGRGELFF.

The chain carries TRBV30 and TRBJ1-5; D remains ambiguous. The V end was cut by 2 bases, the J end by 3 bases, with 8 bases between. CDR3 length: 13 residues. CDR1 and CDR2 from the germline V gene are GTSNPN and SVGIG (reference sequence). The CDR3 sequence: CAWSLRYNQPQHF. CDR3 in DNA: TGTGCCTGGAGTTTGCGGTACAATCAGCCCCAGCATTTT.

J is TRBJ1-2 and V is TRBV18, with D possibly being TRBD1 (6 bases). V was pared by 3 bases and J by 4 bases, with 15 bases between. Germline values: CDR1 KGHSH, CDR2 LQKENI. This CDR3 contains 15 residues. The CDR3 DNA follows: TGTGCCAGCTCACCTATGAACAGGGCAGGCTATGGCTACACCTTC. Translated, it gives CASSPMNRAGYGYTF.

V and J are TRBV6-5 and TRBJ2-7; no clear D. CDR1 is MNHEY and CDR2 is SVGAGI in the germline V gene. With 10 bases removed from V and 5 bases from J, the gap between germline ends came to 18 bases. The CDR3 sequence is 13 residues long. Here the CDR3 DNA reads TGTGCCACCCGATACCCGGGTTTGGACGAGCAGTACTTC. This translates into CATRYPGLDEQYF.

V and J are TRBV10-3 and TRBJ2-1, with D perhaps matching TRBD1 (6 bases). This CDR3 comprises 13 residues. CDR1 and CDR2 from the germline V gene are ENHRY and SYGVKD. Trimming took off 10 bases at V and 7 bases at J, with 17 bases between the two ends. For the CDR3, the DNA is TGTGCCACCGAAACAGGGCTGGGGAATGAGCAGTTCTTC. Residues: CATETGLGNEQFF.

The chain recombines TRBV19 with TRBJ1-2, with a tentative D call TRBD1 (5 bases). The CDR3 totals 14 residues. Per germline, CDR1 LNHDA and CDR2 SQIVND (reference sequence). Trimming took off 5 bases at V and 7 bases at J, with 17 bases between the two ends. This CDR3 is CASSPGVGEGGYTF. The CDR3 nucleotides are TGTGCCAGTAGTCCGGGGGTCGGTGAGGGTGGCTACACCTTC.

The CDR3 region has the DNA TGTGCCAGCAGCTCCACCCCTAGCGGGAGCTACAATGAGCAGTTCTTC. Translated, it gives CASSSTPSGSYNEQFF. The V and J genes are TRBV7-6 and TRBJ2-1; 10 positions match TRBD2. After removal of 4 bases from V and 3 bases from J, the junction contained 6 bases not matched to a gene. CDR3 length: 16 residues. CDR1 is SGHVS and CDR2 is FNYEAQ in the germline V gene.

Written as DNA, the CDR3 is TGTGCCAGCAGTTTAGGAGGCCCGTCGGGTGGAAACACCATATATTTT. Amino acids: CASSLGGPSGGNTIYF. This chain connects TRBV28 to TRBJ1-3; D is ambiguous. Germline CDR1 is MDHEN and CDR2 is SYDVKM. The CDR3 sequence is 16 residues long. The V gene lost 2 bases and the J gene lost 3 bases, with 14 bases spanning the gap.

The gene calls are TRBV29-1 and TRBJ2-1; tentative D call: TRBD2 (6 bases). Trimming removed 7 bases at V and 9 bases at J, with 19 bases between. The length of the CDR3 is 13 residues. Germline V lookup: CDR1 SQVTM, CDR2 ANQGSEA. CDR3 sequence: CSGVRRAWGEQFF. CDR3 bases: TGCAGCGGCGTACGGAGGGCCTGGGGTGAGCAGTTCTTC.

V and J are TRBV29-1 and TRBJ1-1, with D maybe TRBD1 (5 bases). Germline V gene lookup returns CDR1 SQVTM and CDR2 ANQGSEA. The length of the CDR3 is 13 residues. V lost 7 bases and J lost 3, with 15 bases in between. The CDR3 protein is CSGVQAPDTEAFF. CDR3 DNA: TGCAGCGGAGTACAGGCCCCAGACACTGAAGCTTTCTTT.

The genes are TRBV29-1 and TRBJ2-1; 7 bases are a match to TRBD1. Trimming took 8 bases from V and 3 from J; bases not matched to a gene: 7. This CDR3 has 13 residues. The germline gives CDR1 SQVTM, CDR2 ANQGSEA. CDR3 DNA: TGCAGCATAGGGGGCGCCAACTACAATGAGCAGTTCTTC. It translates to CSIGGANYNEQFF.